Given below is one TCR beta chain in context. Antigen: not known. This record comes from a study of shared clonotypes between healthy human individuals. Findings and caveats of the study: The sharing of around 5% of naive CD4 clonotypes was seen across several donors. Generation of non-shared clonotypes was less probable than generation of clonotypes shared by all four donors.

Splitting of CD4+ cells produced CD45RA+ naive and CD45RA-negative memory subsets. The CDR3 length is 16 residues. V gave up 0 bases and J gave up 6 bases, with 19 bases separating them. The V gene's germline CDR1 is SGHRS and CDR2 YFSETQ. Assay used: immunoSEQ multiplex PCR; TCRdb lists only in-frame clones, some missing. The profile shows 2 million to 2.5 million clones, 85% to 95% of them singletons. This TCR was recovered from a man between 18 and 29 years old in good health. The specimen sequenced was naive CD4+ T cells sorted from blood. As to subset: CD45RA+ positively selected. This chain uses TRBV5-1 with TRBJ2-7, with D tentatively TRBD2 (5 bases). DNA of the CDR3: TGCGCCAGCAGCTTGGTCACTAGTGGCACAGCAGGCGAGCAGTACTTC. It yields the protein CASSLVTSGTAGEQYF.